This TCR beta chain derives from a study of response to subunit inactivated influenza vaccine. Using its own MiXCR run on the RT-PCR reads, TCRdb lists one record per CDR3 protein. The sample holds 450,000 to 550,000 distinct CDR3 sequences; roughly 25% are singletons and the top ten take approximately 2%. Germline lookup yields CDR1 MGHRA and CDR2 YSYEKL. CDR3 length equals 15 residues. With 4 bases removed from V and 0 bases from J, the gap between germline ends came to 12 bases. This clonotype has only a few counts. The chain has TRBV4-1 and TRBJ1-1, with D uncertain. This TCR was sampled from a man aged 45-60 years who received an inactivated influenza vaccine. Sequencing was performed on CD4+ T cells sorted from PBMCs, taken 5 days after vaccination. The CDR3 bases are TGCGCCAGCAGCCCCCCCCGTCAGATGAACACTGAAGCTTTCTTT. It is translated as CASSPPRQMNTEAFF.